A selection of T cell receptor beta chains follows, all from one sample in a study of T cell responses to AZD1222 COVID-19 vaccine. Measured with immunoSEQ multiplex PCR; TCRdb has only the in-frame clones, and not every one. The repertoire consists of 110,000 to 150,000 clones, with more than 70% occurring once and the leading ten covering 3.1%. Sequences were derived from peripheral blood, sampled 28 days after the second AZD1222 dose. The receptors come from an adult who received the AZD1222 COVID-19 vaccine. Both conserved end residues are part of each CDR3. Each record gives: CDR3 protein, CDR3 DNA, D gene, V gene, clone size, J gene. D genes are given only for firm matches. Only part of the rows carry a size: once, few, many, or a class if the clone is expanded.

CASAPTTNYGYTF	TGTGCCAGCGCCCCTACGACTAACTATGGCTACACCTTC	.	TRBV6-5	.	TRBJ1-2
CASSLGQPFEPLHF	TGTGCCAGCAGCTTAGGTCAGCCTTTCGAGCCCCTCCACTTT	.	TRBV5-4	.	TRBJ1-6
CASSSEGHMNTEAFF	TGTGCCAGCAGTTCGGAGGGTCACATGAACACTGAAGCTTTCTTT	.	TRBV6-4	.	TRBJ1-1
CASSPEFRVGYYNEQFF	TGTGCCAGCTCACCAGAGTTTAGGGTTGGGTACTACAATGAGCAGTTCTTC	.	TRBV18	few	TRBJ2-1
CASSPKGGHSPLHF	TGTGCCAGCAGCCCAAAGGGGGGTCATTCACCCCTCCACTTT	.	TRBV7-2	once	TRBJ1-6
CASSFSDNTDTQYF	TGCGCCAGCAGCTTTAGTGACAACACAGATACGCAGTATTTT	.	TRBV5-1	.	TRBJ2-3
CAISDPTKSGANVLTF	TGTGCCATCAGTGACCCGACCAAATCTGGGGCCAACGTCCTGACTTTC	.	TRBV10-3	.	TRBJ2-6
CASSGTGVRIRNQPQHF	TGTGCCAGCAGTGGGACAGGGGTACGAATTCGCAATCAGCCCCAGCATTTT	TRBD1	TRBV28	.	TRBJ1-5
CASSLTGQPYEQYF	TGTGCCAGCAGCCTCACAGGGCAACCCTACGAGCAGTACTTC	.	TRBV27	.	TRBJ2-7
CAISDAGAGNEQFF	TGTGCCATCAGTGATGCAGGAGCAGGCAATGAGCAGTTCTTC	.	TRBV10-3	.	TRBJ2-1
CASSYRSDEQYF	TGTGCCAGCAGCTACAGGTCCGACGAGCAGTACTTC	.	TRBV7-3	.	TRBJ2-7
CASSTGEYTGELFF	TGTGCCAGCAGCACAGGGGAGTACACCGGGGAGCTGTTTTTT	TRBD1	TRBV6-5	.	TRBJ2-2
CASSLGVGGRELFF	TGTGCCAGCAGCTTAGGGGTAGGGGGCCGGGAGCTGTTTTTT	TRBD1	TRBV7-2	.	TRBJ2-2
CACSRDRGQETQYF	TGTGCCTGCAGTCGGGACAGGGGACAAGAGACCCAGTACTTC	TRBD1	TRBV2	.	TRBJ2-5
CASSFVGGRAGELFF	TGTGCCAGCAGTTTTGTCGGGGGGCGGGCCGGGGAGCTGTTTTTT	.	TRBV27	.	TRBJ2-2
CASSLVESPLHF	TGTGCCAGCAGTTTAGTAGAATCACCCCTCCACTTT	.	TRBV28	.	TRBJ1-6
CAWSQEEDSPLHF	TGTGCCTGGAGTCAGGAAGAAGATTCACCCCTCCACTTT	.	TRBV30	.	TRBJ1-6
CASSYWVSSSSYEQYF	TGTGCCAGCAGTTACTGGGTTAGTTCAAGCTCCTACGAGCAGTACTTC	.	TRBV6-6	.	TRBJ2-7
CASSTWDRGDEKLFF	TGTGCCAGCAGCACCTGGGACAGGGGGGATGAAAAACTGTTTTTT	TRBD1	TRBV11-2	.	TRBJ1-4
CASSLVGTGGPTEQYF	TGTGCCAGCAGCTTAGTAGGGACAGGGGGGCCCACCGAGCAGTACTTC	TRBD1	TRBV7-2	.	TRBJ2-7
CASREQAGGVNEQFF	TGTGCCAGCAGGGAGCAAGCGGGAGGCGTCAATGAGCAGTTCTTC	TRBD2	TRBV6-6	.	TRBJ2-1
CSVEIIENTEAFF	TGCAGCGTTGAAATTATAGAGAACACTGAAGCTTTCTTT	.	TRBV29-1	.	TRBJ1-1
CASSGGDSSGNTIYF	TGCGCCAGCAGTGGGGGGGACTCATCTGGAAACACCATATATTTT	.	TRBV10-1	.	TRBJ1-3
CASSPPPGTTIQTQYF	TGCGCCAGCAGCCCCCCGCCCGGGACTACCATACAGACCCAGTACTTC	TRBD2	TRBV4-1	.	TRBJ2-5
CATSRDRAGNQPQHF	TGTGCCACCAGCAGAGATCGTGCAGGCAATCAGCCCCAGCATTTT	.	TRBV15	.	TRBJ1-5
CASSLGRVGYGYTF	TGTGCCAGCAGTTTAGGTCGGGTTGGCTATGGCTACACCTTC	.	TRBV28	.	TRBJ1-2
CASSPAGGPNEQFF	TGTGCCAGCAGCCCAGCGGGAGGCCCCAATGAGCAGTTCTTC	TRBD2	TRBV7-3	.	TRBJ2-1
CASSFLLNTEAFF	TGTGCCAGCAGCTTCCTTCTGAACACTGAAGCTTTCTTT	.	TRBV11-2	once	TRBJ1-1
CASSLGLTEGDTQYF	TGCGCCAGCAGCCTGGGTCTGACAGAGGGGGATACGCAGTATTTT	.	TRBV5-1	.	TRBJ2-3
CASSRISPAQEKLFF	TGTGCCAGTAGTAGGATTTCCCCTGCTCAGGAAAAACTGTTTTTT	.	TRBV19	once	TRBJ1-4
CAWSVLGQGGHNEQFF	TGTGCCTGGAGTGTACTGGGACAGGGGGGTCACAATGAGCAGTTCTTC	TRBD1	TRBV30	few	TRBJ2-1
CASSSGGANVLTF	TGCGCCAGCAGTTCTGGTGGGGCCAACGTCCTGACTTTC	.	TRBV5-1	.	TRBJ2-6
CAWSSGLAGALSQYF	TGTGCCTGGAGCTCCGGCTTGGCGGGAGCCCTGTCGCAGTATTTT	TRBD2	TRBV30	.	TRBJ2-3
CASSYGVGSSYEQYF	TGTGCCAGCAGTTATGGAGTGGGATCCAGCTACGAGCAGTACTTC	.	TRBV6-2/TRBV6-3	few	TRBJ2-7
CASSPLVSTGELFF	TGCGCCAGCAGCCCACTAGTTTCAACCGGGGAGCTGTTTTTT	.	TRBV5-1	.	TRBJ2-2
CASSLLLPGRMDSPLHF	TGTGCCAGCAGTTTGCTCCTCCCGGGACGCATGGATTCACCCCTCCACTTT	.	TRBV27	.	TRBJ1-6
CASTSEGSYNEQFF	TGTGCCAGCACCTCTGAGGGGTCCTACAATGAGCAGTTCTTC	.	TRBV7-9	.	TRBJ2-1
CASRAGAGGYEQYF	TGTGCCAGTAGGGCAGGGGCCGGGGGCTACGAGCAGTACTTC	.	TRBV19	few	TRBJ2-7
CASSRDRLNSYNSPLHF	TGTGCCAGCAGCCGGGACAGACTAAACTCCTATAATTCACCCCTCCACTTT	TRBD1	TRBV14	.	TRBJ1-6
CSASSAGVGGYTF	TGCAGTGCTAGTTCCGCGGGGGTGGGCGGCTACACCTTC	.	TRBV20-1	.	TRBJ1-2